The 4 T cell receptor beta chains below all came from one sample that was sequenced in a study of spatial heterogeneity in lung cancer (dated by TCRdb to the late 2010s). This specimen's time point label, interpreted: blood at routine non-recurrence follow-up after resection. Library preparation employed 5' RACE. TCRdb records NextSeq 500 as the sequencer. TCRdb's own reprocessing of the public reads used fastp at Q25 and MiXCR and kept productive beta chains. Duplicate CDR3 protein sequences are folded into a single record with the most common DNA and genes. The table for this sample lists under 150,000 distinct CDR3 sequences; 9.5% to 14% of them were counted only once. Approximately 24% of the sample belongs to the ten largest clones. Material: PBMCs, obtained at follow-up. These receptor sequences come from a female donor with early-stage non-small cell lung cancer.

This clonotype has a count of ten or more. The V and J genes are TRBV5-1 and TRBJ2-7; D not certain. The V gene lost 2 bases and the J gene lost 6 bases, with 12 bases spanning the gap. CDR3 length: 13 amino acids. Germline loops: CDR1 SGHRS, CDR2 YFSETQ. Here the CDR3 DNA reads TGCGCCAGCAGCTTCCAGACCTTGGGCGAGCAGTACTTC. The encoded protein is CASSFQTLGEQYF.

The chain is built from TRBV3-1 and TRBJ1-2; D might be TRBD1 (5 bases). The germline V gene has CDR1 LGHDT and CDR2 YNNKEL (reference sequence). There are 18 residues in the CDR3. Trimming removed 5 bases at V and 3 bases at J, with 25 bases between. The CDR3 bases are TGTGCCAGCAGCGGAAGGGACCTTCGGGAGGGATTTTACTATGGCTACACCTTC. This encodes CASSGRDLREGFYYGYTF.

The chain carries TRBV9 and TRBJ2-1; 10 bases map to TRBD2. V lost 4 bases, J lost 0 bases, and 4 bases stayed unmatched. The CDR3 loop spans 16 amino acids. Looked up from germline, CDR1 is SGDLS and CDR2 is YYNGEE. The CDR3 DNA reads TGTGCCAGCAGCAAGGGACTAGCGAGCTCCTACAATGAGCAGTTCTTC. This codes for CASSKGLASSYNEQFF.

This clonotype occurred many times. Here the CDR3 DNA reads TGTGCCAGCAGTTCCCCGGGACTAGCTCCCTCAGATACGCAGTATTTT. It encodes CASSSPGLAPSDTQYF. The chain carries TRBV27 and TRBJ2-3; 9 bases match TRBD2. The ends lost 4 bases at V and 4 bases at J; junction bases unmatched: 9. Germline V gives CDR1 MNHEY, CDR2 SMNVEV (reference sequence). The CDR3 has 16 amino acids.